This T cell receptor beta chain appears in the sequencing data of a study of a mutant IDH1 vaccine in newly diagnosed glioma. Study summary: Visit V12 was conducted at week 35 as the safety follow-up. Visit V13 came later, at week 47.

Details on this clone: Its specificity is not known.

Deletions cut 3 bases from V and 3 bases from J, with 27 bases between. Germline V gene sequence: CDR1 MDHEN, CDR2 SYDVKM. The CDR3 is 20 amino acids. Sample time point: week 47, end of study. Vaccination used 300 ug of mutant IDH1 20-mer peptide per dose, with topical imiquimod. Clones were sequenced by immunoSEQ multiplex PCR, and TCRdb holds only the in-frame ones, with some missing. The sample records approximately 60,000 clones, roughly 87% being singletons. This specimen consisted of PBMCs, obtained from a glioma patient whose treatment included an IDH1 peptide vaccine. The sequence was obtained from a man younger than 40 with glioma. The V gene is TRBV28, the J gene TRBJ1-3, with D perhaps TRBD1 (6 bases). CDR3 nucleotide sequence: TGTGCCAGCAGTTTGTTAAGTACCCCGACAGGTGGCCGGGTTGGAAACACCATATATTTT. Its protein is CASSLLSTPTGGRVGNTIYF.